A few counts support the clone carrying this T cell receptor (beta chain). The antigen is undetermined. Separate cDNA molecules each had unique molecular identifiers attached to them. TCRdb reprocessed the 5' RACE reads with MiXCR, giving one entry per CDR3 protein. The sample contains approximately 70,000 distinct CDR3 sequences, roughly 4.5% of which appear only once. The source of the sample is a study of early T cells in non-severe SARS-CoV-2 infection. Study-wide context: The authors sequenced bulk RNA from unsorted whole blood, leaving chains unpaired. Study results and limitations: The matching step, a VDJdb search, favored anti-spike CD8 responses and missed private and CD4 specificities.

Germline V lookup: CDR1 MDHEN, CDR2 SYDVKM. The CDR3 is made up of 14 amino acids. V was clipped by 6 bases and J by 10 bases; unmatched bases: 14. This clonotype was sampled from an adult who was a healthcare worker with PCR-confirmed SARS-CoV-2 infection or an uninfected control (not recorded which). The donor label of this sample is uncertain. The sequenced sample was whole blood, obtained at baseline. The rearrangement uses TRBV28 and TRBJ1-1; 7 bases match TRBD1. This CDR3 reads CASSHSRQGEGAFF. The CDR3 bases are TGTGCCAGCAGCCATTCAAGACAGGGAGAAGGAGCTTTCTTT.